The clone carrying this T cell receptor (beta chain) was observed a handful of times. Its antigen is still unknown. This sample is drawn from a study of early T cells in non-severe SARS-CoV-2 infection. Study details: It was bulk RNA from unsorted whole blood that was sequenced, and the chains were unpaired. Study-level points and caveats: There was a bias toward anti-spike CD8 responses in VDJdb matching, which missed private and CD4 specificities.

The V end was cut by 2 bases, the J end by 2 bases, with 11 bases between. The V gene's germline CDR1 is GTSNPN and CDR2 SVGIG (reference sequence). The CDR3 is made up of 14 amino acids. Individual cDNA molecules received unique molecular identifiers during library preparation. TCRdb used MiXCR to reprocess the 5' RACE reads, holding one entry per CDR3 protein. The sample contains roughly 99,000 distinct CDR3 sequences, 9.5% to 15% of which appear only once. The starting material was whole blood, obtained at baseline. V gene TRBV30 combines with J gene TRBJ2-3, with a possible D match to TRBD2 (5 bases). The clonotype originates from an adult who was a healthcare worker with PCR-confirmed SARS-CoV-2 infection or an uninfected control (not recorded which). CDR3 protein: CAWSSSGTTDTQYF. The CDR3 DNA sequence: TGTGCCTGGAGTTCGAGCGGAACCACAGATACGCAGTATTTT.